Following are 21 T cell receptor beta chains from one sample sequenced in a study of blood T cell repertoires in COVID-19. Method: immunoSEQ multiplex PCR; TCRdb's copy keeps in-frame clones and lacks some. The sample includes 150,000 to 200,000 clones, 87% of them seen just once. The sequenced sample consisted of peripheral blood. The receptors shown here come from a woman aged 45-65 years with acute or convalescent COVID-19.

V gene TRBV2 combines with J gene TRBJ1-2; 7 positions match TRBD1. This CDR3 contains 14 residues. J lost 4 bases, V lost 7 bases, and 9 bases had no gene match. The germline gives CDR1 SNHLY, CDR2 FYNNEI. In nucleotides, the CDR3 is TGTGCCAGCACCTTGACAGGGATCGTCTATGGCTACACCTTC. This codes for CASTLTGIVYGYTF.

The gene calls are TRBV7-6 and TRBJ1-4; D remains unclear. Trimming pared 2 bases from V and 0 bases from J, leaving 10 bases between. This CDR3 region has 16 residues. Per the germline V gene, CDR1 is SGHVS and CDR2 is FNYEAQ. The CDR3 region is CASSLYTEATNEKLFF. The DNA of the CDR3 is TGTGCCAGCAGCTTATACACCGAAGCAACTAATGAAAAACTGTTTTTT.

CDR3 in DNA: TGTGCCAGCAGAGTTGGGGCCTCAGATACGCAGTATTTT. Its protein is CASRVGASDTQYF. This chain connects TRBV2 to TRBJ2-3; tentative D call: TRBD1 (5 bases). V was cut by 6 bases and J by 4 bases, with 11 bases left in between. CDR3 length: 13 amino acids. The germline gives CDR1 SNHLY, CDR2 FYNNEI.

V and J are TRBV6-5 and TRBJ1-5, with D possibly matching TRBD1 (6 bases). The V end was cut by 6 bases, the J end by 2 bases, with 14 bases between. CDR3 length: 15 residues. Germline V lookup: CDR1 MNHEY, CDR2 SVGAGI. CDR3 in amino acids: CASRIGGARNQPQHF. The CDR3 coding sequence is TGTGCCAGCAGGATAGGGGGGGCCCGCAATCAGCCCCAGCATTTT.

This clone has just one count. The chain recombines TRBV23-1 with TRBJ2-7; the match to TRBD1 covers 8 bases. TRBV23-1 is an open reading frame whose function is uncertain. This CDR3 comprises 17 residues. V shed 4 bases and J 2 bases; nucleotides not matched to a gene: 13. The CDR3 nucleotides are TGCGCCAGCAGTCCAAGGGGGGCCGACAGGGGACCCTACGAGCAGTACTTC. Protein sequence: CASSPRGADRGPYEQYF.

The CDR3 nucleotides are TGTGCCAGCAGCTTTGGTAGCGGGAGAGACGAGCAGTACTTC. It yields the protein CASSFGSGRDEQYF. This chain connects TRBV11-2 to TRBJ2-7, with 9 bases identical to TRBD2. In germline, CDR1 is SGHAT, CDR2 FQNNGV. The V segment lost 3 bases and the J segment 5 bases; nucleotides outside the gene matches: 5. This CDR3 spans 14 amino acids.

The rearrangement uses TRBV7-2 and TRBJ2-1; TRBD2 matches at 9 bases. CDR3 size: 15 residues. V was clipped by 5 bases and J by 5 bases; unmatched bases: 7. CDR1 SGHTA and CDR2 FQGNSA come from the germline V gene. The CDR3 DNA sequence: TGTGCCAGCAGCCAGCTAGCGGGAAATAACAATGAGCAGTTCTTC. Translation: CASSQLAGNNNEQFF.

V gene TRBV7-8 combines with J gene TRBJ2-2, with 11 bases lining up with TRBD2. Germline lookup yields CDR1 SGHVS and CDR2 FQNEAQ. The junction had 3 bases not matched to a gene; V was cut back by 0 bases and J by 0 bases. The CDR3 consists of 18 residues. The CDR3 reads CASSLALLAGANTGELFF. The CDR3 nucleotides read TGTGCCAGCAGCTTAGCTCTACTAGCGGGAGCGAACACCGGGGAGCTGTTTTTT.

The rearrangement joins TRBV10-3 to TRBJ1-2; D may be TRBD1 (5 bases). Per the germline V gene, CDR1 is ENHRY and CDR2 is SYGVKD. This CDR3 has 14 residues. V was clipped by 6 bases and J by 0 bases, with 11 bases between them. The CDR3 reads CAISGRGPNYGYTF. The DNA of the CDR3 is TGTGCCATCAGCGGGAGGGGTCCTAACTATGGCTACACCTTC.

This chain uses TRBV6-2 or TRBV6-3 with TRBJ1-3, with D hard to call. Trimming pared 0 bases from V and 8 bases from J, leaving 5 bases between. CDR1 MNHEY and CDR2 SVGEGT come from the germline V gene. The CDR3 runs to 12 residues. CDR3 DNA: TGTGCCAGCAGTTACTCGACTCACACCATATATTTT. It encodes CASSYSTHTIYF.

The chain employs TRBV6-5 and TRBJ2-2; 11 bases line up with TRBD1. The germline V gene encodes CDR1 MNHEY and CDR2 SVGAGI. J was trimmed by 6 bases and V by 8 bases; bases with no gene match: 5. The CDR3 has 14 amino acids. The CDR3 loop is CASRGQGASGELFF. For the CDR3, the DNA is TGTGCCAGCCGCGGACAGGGGGCGTCCGGGGAGCTGTTTTTT.

V usage is TRBV4-1 and J usage is TRBJ2-3; no clear D gene. Trimming took off 0 bases at V and 3 bases at J, with 13 bases between the two ends. The CDR3 is made up of 16 amino acids. The germline V gene has CDR1 MGHRA and CDR2 YSYEKL. CDR3 nucleotides: TGCGCCAGCAGCCAAGATTTAACTCAACTAACAGATACGCAGTATTTT. Translated, it gives CASSQDLTQLTDTQYF.

V usage is TRBV29-1 and J usage is TRBJ2-4; tentative D call: TRBD2 (7 bases). Germline CDR1 is SQVTM and CDR2 is ANQGSEA. This CDR3 has 12 residues. V was pared by 7 bases and J by 7 bases, with 14 bases between. CDR3 loop: CSAMGGGNIQYF. In nucleotides, the CDR3 is TGCAGCGCCATGGGAGGGGGGAACATTCAGTACTTC.

The chain couples TRBV18 to TRBJ2-7; maybe TRBD1 (6 bases). The germline V gene encodes CDR1 KGHSH and CDR2 LQKENI. Trimming took off 4 bases at V and 4 bases at J, with 8 bases between the two ends. This CDR3 spans 12 amino acids. Here the CDR3 DNA reads TGTGCCAGCTCACAAACAGGGTACGAGCAGTACTTC. It yields the protein CASSQTGYEQYF.

The chain is built from TRBV7-3 and TRBJ2-3; 12 bases match TRBD1. The V gene's germline CDR1 is SGHTA and CDR2 FQGTGA. The ends lost 2 bases at V and 6 bases at J; junction bases unmatched: 9. The CDR3 totals 17 residues. The CDR3 reads CASSLYGTGGSGDTQYF. The CDR3 DNA follows: TGTGCCAGCAGCTTATACGGGACAGGGGGCTCGGGGGATACGCAGTATTTT.

The V and J genes are TRBV6-5 and TRBJ1-3; no definite D call. Germline V lookup: CDR1 MNHEY, CDR2 SVGAGI. CDR3 size: 14 residues. Trimming cost V 0 bases and J 1 base, with 4 bases left between them. CDR3 bases: TGTGCCAGCAGTTACTCCGCGTCTGGAAACACCATATATTTT. Encoded protein: CASSYSASGNTIYF.

This chain connects TRBV5-6 to TRBJ1-4; 9 nucleotides match TRBD1. The germline V gene has CDR1 SGHDT and CDR2 YYEEEE. The CDR3 contains 15 residues. The V gene end was trimmed by 3 bases and the J gene end by 6 bases; junction bases not matched to a gene: 6. The CDR3 sequence: CASSSPGQGHEKLFF. The DNA for the CDR3 is TGTGCCAGCAGCTCGCCGGGACAGGGACATGAAAAACTGTTTTTT.

This sequence joins TRBV30 and TRBJ1-3; maybe TRBD1 (5 bases). Trimming removed 5 bases from V and 3 bases from J, with 14 bases in between. CDR1 and CDR2 (germline): GTSNPN, SVGIG (reference sequence). There are 14 residues in the CDR3. For the CDR3, the DNA is TGTGCCTGGTCCCAGGGAGGGGATGGAAACACCATATATTTT. This gives the protein CAWSQGGDGNTIYF.

This chain links TRBV4-3 with TRBJ2-3, with D possibly matching TRBD1 (6 bases). V lost 2 bases, J lost 0 bases, and 12 bases lay in between. Germline V lookup: CDR1 LGHNA, CDR2 YSLEER. CDR3 length: 16 residues. CDR3 nucleotide sequence: TGCGCCAGCAGCCAAAGACAGGCATCTAGCACAGATACGCAGTATTTT. It translates to CASSQRQASSTDTQYF.

V usage is TRBV18 and J usage is TRBJ2-7, with 8 bases lining up with TRBD2. V dropped 0 bases and J dropped 4; count of bases not matched to a gene: 5. Germline V lookup: CDR1 KGHSH, CDR2 LQKENI. The CDR3 spans 15 residues. The CDR3 loop is CASSPPSTSAYEQYF. The DNA of the CDR3 is TGTGCCAGCTCACCACCGTCGACTAGCGCTTACGAGCAGTACTTC.

This chain connects TRBV5-4 to TRBJ2-1, with D tentatively TRBD1 (5 bases). The CDR3 length is 15 residues. Germline V lookup: CDR1 SGHNT, CDR2 YYREEE (reference sequence). Trimming took off 0 bases at V and 1 base at J, with 8 bases between the two ends. CDR3 DNA sequence: TGTGCCAGCAGCTTGGGGCAGGGATCCTACAATGAGCAGTTCTTC. Amino acid sequence: CASSLGQGSYNEQFF.